This T cell receptor (beta chain) originates from a study of blood T cell repertoires in COVID-19. In the study overall: From T cells, B-cell-depleted T cells, or PBMCs came the material, which was cDNA or gDNA.

Some clones are missing from TCRdb's copy, which holds only in-frame ones; the method was immunoSEQ multiplex PCR. The sample gives 25,000 to 35,000 clones, 70% to 90% of which show up once; roughly 7.9% is in the top ten. The sequencing input was peripheral blood. The receptor's source is a man in his 60s with COVID-19, enrolled during active disease.

Here the CDR3 DNA reads TGTGCCAGCAGCTTGAATAGAGAGACAGATACGCAGTATTTT. Amino acid sequence: CASSLNRETDTQYF. The genes are TRBV5-4 and TRBJ2-3; D ambiguous. V was trimmed by 1 base and J by 3 bases, leaving 9 bases between them. From germline, CDR1 is SGHNT and CDR2 YYREEE (reference sequence). This CDR3 region has 14 residues.